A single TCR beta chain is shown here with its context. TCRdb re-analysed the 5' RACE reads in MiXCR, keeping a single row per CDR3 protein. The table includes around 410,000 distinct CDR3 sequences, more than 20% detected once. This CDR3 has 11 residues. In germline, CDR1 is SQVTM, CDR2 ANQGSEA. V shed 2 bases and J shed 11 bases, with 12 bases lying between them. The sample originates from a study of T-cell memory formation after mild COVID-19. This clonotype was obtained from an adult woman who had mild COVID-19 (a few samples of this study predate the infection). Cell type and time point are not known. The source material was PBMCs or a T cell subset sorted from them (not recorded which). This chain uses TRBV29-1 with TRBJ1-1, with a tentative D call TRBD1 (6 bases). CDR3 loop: CSVEWGRLAFF. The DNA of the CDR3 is TGCAGCGTTGAATGGGGGCGCTTGGCTTTCTTT. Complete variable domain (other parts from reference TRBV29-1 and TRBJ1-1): SAVISQKPSRDICQRGTSLTIQCQVDSQVTMMFWYRQQPGQSLTLIATANQGSEATYESGFVIDKFPISRPNLTFSTLTVSNMSPEDSSIYLCSVEWGRLAFFGQGTRLTVV.